Included here is one T cell receptor beta chain sequence, with context. This CDR3 contains 15 residues. The V gene's germline CDR1 is LNHDA and CDR2 SQIVND (reference sequence). Trimming left V 1 base short and J 2 bases short, with 12 bases between. The PCR used 60 Vbeta and 13 Jbeta primers. The protocol was immunoSEQ multiplex PCR, while the TCRdb copy is restricted to in-frame clones and leaves out a portion. Of about 89,000 clones listed, about 74% are singletons. This sample is part of a study of cytomegalovirus exposure and HLA in healthy donors. Sequencing was carried out using PBMCs. This sequence was found in a male donor in good health and CMV-seronegative. This sequence joins TRBV19 and TRBJ2-7, with D possibly matching TRBD2 (6 bases). CDR3 DNA: TGTGCCAGTAGTATAGGGCTAGCGACCACCTACGAGCAGTACTTC. Its translation is CASSIGLATTYEQYF.